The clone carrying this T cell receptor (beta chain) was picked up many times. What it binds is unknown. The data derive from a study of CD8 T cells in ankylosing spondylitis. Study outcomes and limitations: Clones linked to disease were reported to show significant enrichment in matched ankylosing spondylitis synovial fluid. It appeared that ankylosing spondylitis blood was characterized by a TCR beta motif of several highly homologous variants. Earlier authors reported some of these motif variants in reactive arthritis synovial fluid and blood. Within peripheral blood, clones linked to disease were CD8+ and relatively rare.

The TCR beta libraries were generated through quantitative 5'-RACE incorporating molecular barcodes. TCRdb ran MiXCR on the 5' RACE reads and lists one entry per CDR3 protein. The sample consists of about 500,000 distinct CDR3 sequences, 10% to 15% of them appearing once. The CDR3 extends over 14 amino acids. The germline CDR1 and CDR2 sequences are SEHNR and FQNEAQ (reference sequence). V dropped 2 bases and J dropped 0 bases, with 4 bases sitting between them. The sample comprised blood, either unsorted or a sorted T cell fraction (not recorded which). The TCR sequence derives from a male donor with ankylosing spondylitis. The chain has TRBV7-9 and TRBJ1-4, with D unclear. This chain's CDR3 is CASSLLATNEKLFF. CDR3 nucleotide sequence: TGTGCCAGCAGCTTACTCGCAACTAATGAAAAACTGTTTTTT.